This T cell receptor beta chain stems from a study of shared clonotypes between healthy human individuals. As for the study in general: Donor composition was a couple of women and three men, aged 18 to 49. Three plates were used per donor for CD4 naive, three for CD4 memory, two for CD8 naive and one for CD8 memory.

Cells designated naive CD8 were CD45RO-negative and were positively selected for CCR7, with terminally differentiated effector memory CD45RA+ cells excluded. At a deep level, the assay was run. Genomic DNA of every subset was divided equally among multiple immunoSEQ plates. TCRdb keeps only in-frame clones here, not all; method: immunoSEQ multiplex PCR. The sample shows more than 600,000 clones, 92% of them seen only once. Trimming cost V 5 bases and J 6 bases, with 14 bases left between them. Germline lookup yields CDR1 MNHEY and CDR2 SMNVEV (reference sequence). The CDR3 covers 13 residues. The sequencing sample was made of naive CD8+ T cells sorted from blood. This sequence joins TRBV27 and TRBJ2-7; D may correspond to TRBD1 or TRBD2 (5 bases each). The origin of this receptor is a man younger than 45 in good health. CDR3 bases: TGTGCCAGCAGTCCGAACGAGAGGGGCGAGCAGTACTTC. This gives the protein CASSPNERGEQYF.